The next 25 T cell receptor beta chains were all read from a single sample in a study of OX40 agonist ivuxolimab in advanced cancers. Repertoires were generated with immunoSEQ multiplex PCR, while TCRdb's copy carries only in-frame clones and drops some. Altogether about 50,000 clones are present, less than 85% being singletons, with the ten largest covering 1.5% to 2%. Specimen: CD4+ or CD8+ T cells sorted from blood, collected in a trial of the OX40 agonist ivuxolimab. Receptors originate from an adult with an advanced solid tumor such as melanoma, head and neck, liver or kidney cancer.

This chain joins TRBV4-1 and TRBJ2-1, with 9 bases matching TRBD1. The junction had 13 bases not matched to a gene; V was cut back by 3 bases and J by 7 bases. This CDR3 region has 17 residues. CDR1 and CDR2 from the germline V gene are MGHRA and YSYEKL. The CDR3 is CASSHPFGQGPRNEQFF. DNA for the CDR3: TGCGCCAGCAGCCACCCGTTCGGACAGGGGCCTAGGAATGAGCAGTTCTTC.

This clone was recorded once. This chain connects TRBV10-3 to TRBJ1-2; D gene ambiguous. The germline gives CDR1 ENHRY, CDR2 SYGVKD. V gave up 2 bases and J gave up 8 bases, with 15 bases separating them. The CDR3 extends over 14 amino acids. For the CDR3, the DNA is TGTGCCATCAGTGAGAGGGAACCCTTGGACGGCTACACCTTC. This gives the protein CAISEREPLDGYTF.

CDR3 residues: CASSHPTGYEQYF. The CDR3 DNA reads TGTGCCAGCAGCCATCCCACAGGATACGAGCAGTACTTC. The chain combines TRBV6-5 with TRBJ2-7; a possible D gene is TRBD1 (5 bases). Germline V lookup: CDR1 MNHEY, CDR2 SVGAGI. The CDR3 sequence is 13 residues long. V lost 6 bases, J lost 4 bases, and 13 bases lay in between.

This sequence joins TRBV6-5 and TRBJ2-3; weak D call: TRBD2 (5 bases). V was trimmed by 4 bases and J by 5 bases, leaving 10 bases between them. CDR1 is MNHEY, CDR2 SVGAGI, per germline. The CDR3 has 13 amino acids. CDR3 region: CASSWNSGDTQYF. CDR3 bases: TGTGCCAGCAGTTGGAACAGCGGAGATACGCAGTATTTT.

The DNA of the CDR3 is TGTGCCAGCTCACTCCGGACAGAGGGGAACGAGCAGTACTTC. Encoded protein: CASSLRTEGNEQYF. The chain couples TRBV18 to TRBJ2-7, with D perhaps matching TRBD1 (6 bases). Germline V lookup: CDR1 KGHSH, CDR2 LQKENI. V was shortened by 4 bases and J by 5 bases, with 15 bases between the two germline ends. This CDR3 has 14 amino acids.

CDR3 DNA: TGTGCCAGCAGTTACTTGGGCTCTGGCTACACCTTC. Amino acid sequence: CASSYLGSGYTF. The rearrangement uses TRBV6-5 and TRBJ1-2, with D uncertain. The germline V gene encodes CDR1 MNHEY and CDR2 SVGAGI. Trimming took off 1 base at V and 7 bases at J, with 7 bases between the two ends. This CDR3 spans 12 amino acids.

The V gene is TRBV7-8, the J gene TRBJ1-2, with D tentatively TRBD1 (6 bases). This CDR3 has 18 amino acids. Trimming took off 0 bases at V and 5 bases at J, with 22 bases between the two ends. Germline V lookup: CDR1 SGHVS, CDR2 FQNEAQ. This chain's CDR3 is CASSLALAGATLVYGYTF. The CDR3 region has the DNA TGTGCCAGCAGCTTAGCGCTAGCAGGGGCGACCCTAGTATATGGCTACACCTTC.

This clone was picked up a small number of times. V is TRBV11-1 and J is TRBJ2-5; 8 bases are shared with TRBD1. Trimming at V came to 5 bases and at J to 5 bases, leaving 7 bases not matched to a gene. The CDR3 runs 14 residues. Germline loops: CDR1 SGHAT, CDR2 FQDESV (reference sequence). The CDR3 bases are TGTGCCAGCAGCCACGGACAGGGCAGCGAGACCCAGTACTTC. Encoded protein: CASSHGQGSETQYF.

This clone has a handful of counts. This chain links TRBV5-1 with TRBJ1-2; 11 bases match TRBD1. The CDR3 spans 14 residues. The V gene end was trimmed by 4 bases and the J gene end by 12 bases; junction bases not matched to a gene: 11. Germline V CDR1 and CDR2: SGHRS, YFSETQ. This CDR3 reads CASSPVDRGPQDTF. The CDR3 DNA reads as TGCGCCAGCAGCCCAGTGGACAGGGGGCCGCAAGACACCTTC.

The V gene is TRBV4-1, the J gene TRBJ2-7; possible D gene TRBD1, 6 bases. The CDR3 runs to 15 residues. CDR1 is MGHRA, CDR2 YSYEKL, per germline. The V gene lost 0 bases and the J gene lost 2 bases, with 11 bases spanning the gap. The CDR3 is CASSQDNGGTYEQYF. For the CDR3, the DNA is TGCGCCAGCAGCCAAGATAATGGGGGCACCTACGAGCAGTACTTC.

The chain is built from TRBV2 and TRBJ2-1; the match to TRBD2 covers 7 bases. This CDR3 has 15 residues. V dropped 6 bases and J dropped 6; count of bases not matched to a gene: 11. In germline, CDR1 is SNHLY, CDR2 FYNNEI. CDR3 in DNA: TGTGCCAGCAGGGATCTAGCGGCCGGGATCAATGAGCAGTTCTTC. Protein: CASRDLAAGINEQFF.

This clone appeared a single time. The chain carries TRBV4-1 and TRBJ1-1; D is uncertain. The germline V and J ends were trimmed by 4 bases and 1 base, with 16 bases remaining between them. Germline CDR1 reads MGHRA; CDR2 reads YSYEKL. The CDR3 has 16 amino acids. The CDR3 nucleotides are TGCGCCAGCAGCCTCCCCCCTAGGCGGGAGAACACTGAAGCTTTCTTT. This translates into CASSLPPRRENTEAFF.

Concerning this clone: Different DNA sequences within this sample yield the same CDR3. The rearrangement joins TRBV7-9 to TRBJ2-3, with TRBD2 matching over 8 bases. Germline V gives CDR1 SEHNR, CDR2 FQNEAQ (reference sequence). This CDR3 is built from 16 residues. V was clipped by 5 bases and J by 6 bases; unmatched bases: 13. CDR3: CASSQGRGGSRDTQYF. CDR3 sequence (DNA): TGTGCCAGCAGCCAGGGTCGGGGGGGCAGTCGGGATACGCAGTATTTT.

This clone was detected once. V is TRBV19 and J is TRBJ2-2, with TRBD2 matching over 7 bases. V was clipped by 3 bases and J by 5 bases; unmatched bases: 9. Looked up from germline, CDR1 is LNHDA and CDR2 is SQIVND (reference sequence). CDR3 length: 16 amino acids. CDR3 sequence reads: CASSMRGSPKTGELFF. In DNA, the CDR3 is TGTGCCAGTAGTATGCGGGGGAGTCCCAAGACCGGGGAGCTGTTTTTT.

V usage is TRBV18 and J usage is TRBJ1-3, with D possibly TRBD1 on 5 matching bases. This CDR3 is built from 16 residues. From germline, CDR1 is KGHSH and CDR2 LQKENI. V lost 5 bases, J lost 0 bases, and 14 bases lay in between. Written as DNA, the CDR3 is TGTGCCAGCTCAAGGGACGTCGTAAGCTCTGGAAACACCATATATTTT. Its translation: CASSRDVVSSGNTIYF.

This clone was seen just once. The chain joins TRBV7-2 to TRBJ1-4, with a possible D match to TRBD1 (5 bases). The V gene lost 2 bases and the J gene lost 7 bases, with 23 bases spanning the gap. The CDR3 spans 18 residues. Germline lookup yields CDR1 SGHTA and CDR2 FQGNSA. As DNA, the CDR3 is TGTGCCAGCAGCTTATTCGGGTACAGGTCCCAGGAAGGTGAAAAACTGTTTTTT. Translated: CASSLFGYRSQEGEKLFF.

About this clone: Other DNA sequences from this sample encode an identical CDR3 as well. CDR3 protein: CSATNYEQYF. In DNA, the CDR3 is TGCAGTGCTACTAACTACGAGCAGTACTTC. The V and J genes are TRBV20-1 and TRBJ2-7; D gene ambiguous. Trimming shortened V by 4 bases and J by 3 bases, and 4 bases separated the two germline ends. The germline CDR1 and CDR2 sequences are DFQATT and SNEGSKA (reference sequence). CDR3 length: 10 residues.

This rearrangement joins TRBV18 to TRBJ2-7; D ambiguous. Looked up from germline, CDR1 is KGHSH and CDR2 is LQKENI. The length of the CDR3 is 15 residues. The V and J ends lost 4 bases and 2 bases respectively, with 15 bases between them. CDR3 nucleotide sequence: TGTGCCAGCTCACTCCCTGCCAGGTTTACCTACGAGCAGTACTTC. Translation: CASSLPARFTYEQYF.

This clone was seen once. The rearrangement joins TRBV6-1 to TRBJ2-7; D ambiguous. Germline values: CDR1 MNHNS, CDR2 SASEGT. Trimming cost V 3 bases and J 6 bases, with 6 bases left between them. The CDR3 is 11 amino acids. The CDR3 sequence: CASSETSEQYF. The DNA of the CDR3 is TGTGCCAGCAGTGAGACATCCGAGCAGTACTTC.

This clone showed up just once. The chain is built from TRBV19 and TRBJ2-3; tentatively, D is TRBD2 (5 bases). The CDR3 totals 14 residues. V was trimmed by 10 bases and J by 3 bases, leaving 17 bases between them. Per germline, CDR1 LNHDA and CDR2 SQIVND (reference sequence). Here the CDR3 DNA reads TGTGCCACCCGGGGTGAGGTACGGACAGATACGCAGTATTTT. Protein product: CATRGEVRTDTQYF.

A remark on this clone: An end of the junction differs from the germline gene, which may be a read error. The chain recombines TRBV7-7 with TRBJ2-5, with D tentatively TRBD2 (6 bases). The CDR3 totals 14 residues. Germline V gene data show CDR1 as SSHAT and CDR2 as FNYEAQ (reference sequence). Written as DNA, the CDR3 is TGTGCTAGCAGCCCGGGAGCATACAAAGAGACCCAGTACTTC. Its protein is CASSPGAYKETQYF. Complete variable domain (other parts from reference TRBV7-7 and TRBJ2-5): GAGVSQSPRYKVTKRGQDVTLRCDPISSHATLYWYQQALGQGPEFLTYFNYEAQPDKSGLPSDRFSAERPEGSISTLTIQRTEQRDSAMYRCASSPGAYKETQYFGPGTRLLVL.

The chain is built from TRBV11-3 and TRBJ2-7, with 7 bases lining up with TRBD2. The CDR3 has 15 amino acids. CDR1 SGHNT and CDR2 YENEEA come from the germline V gene. Unmatched junction bases numbered 8, after V lost 5 bases and J lost 1 base. CDR3 region: CASSPFGRASYEQYF. In DNA, the CDR3 is TGTGCCAGCAGCCCTTTTGGGAGGGCGTCCTACGAGCAGTACTTC.

The chain combines TRBV20-1 with TRBJ2-7; D remains ambiguous. The germline V gene encodes CDR1 DFQATT and CDR2 SNEGSKA (reference sequence). CDR3 length equals 11 residues. Trimming cost V 4 bases and J 4 bases, with 8 bases left between them. CDR3 loop: CSAKVVYEQYF. The CDR3 region has the DNA TGCAGTGCTAAGGTAGTGTACGAGCAGTACTTC.

The chain couples TRBV27 to TRBJ2-7; 7 nucleotides line up with TRBD1. Looked up from germline, CDR1 is MNHEY and CDR2 is SMNVEV (reference sequence). This CDR3 comprises 13 residues. The V and J ends lost 6 bases and 6 bases, in that order; junction bases with no gene match: 8. The CDR3 nucleotides read TGTGCCAGCAGGCTTGAGGGGGCGGGCGAGCAGTACTTC. Its protein product is CASRLEGAGEQYF.

The chain links TRBV11-3 to TRBJ1-1; unclear D gene. The CDR3 runs 13 residues. Deletions cut 0 bases from V and 5 bases from J, with 7 bases between. Germline V gives CDR1 SGHNT, CDR2 YENEEA. This CDR3 is CASSLEARTEAFF. The CDR3 region has the DNA TGTGCCAGCAGCTTAGAAGCTCGGACTGAAGCTTTCTTT. Combining the CDR3 with reference TRBV11-3 and TRBJ1-1 gives the whole variable domain EAGVVQSPRYKIIEKKQPVAFWCNPISGHNTLYWYLQNLGQGPELLIRYENEEAVDDSQLPKDRFSAERLKGVDSTLKIQPAELGDSAVYLCASSLEARTEAFFGQGTRLTVV.